This TCR beta chain was retrieved from a study of identical twins. Whole-study results and caveats: Conclusions were drawn cross-sectionally by statistical analysis, without following the same donors. Insertions ran lower in abundant cord blood beta clonotypes, though not in memory repertoires.

TCRdb re-called the 5' RACE reads with MiXCR, one entry per CDR3 protein. Among roughly 720,000 distinct CDR3 sequences listed, around a sixth were seen once. This CDR3 has 15 residues. Per germline, CDR1 SGHRS and CDR2 YFSETQ. The V gene end was trimmed by 3 bases and the J gene end by 2 bases; junction bases not matched to a gene: 4. The table lists this clonotype with a few counts. As yet, its antigen is unknown. These data were likewise used in another study, on T cells expressing NK-cell markers. That paper notes: It was from sorted CD3+CD56+NKG2C+, CD3+CD56+NKG2C- and CD3+CD56-NKG2C+ T cells that TCR beta repertoires came. The share of CD8+ T cells held by dominant NKG2C+ clonotypes was about 1.0-7.5% in several donors.

Sequencing was performed on PBMCs. This clonotype was sampled from a woman younger than 35 in good health. The chain links TRBV5-1 to TRBJ1-2; 10 bases match TRBD1. The CDR3 nucleotides read TGCGCCAGCAGCTCCGGACAGGGGGGGAACTATGGCTACACCTTC. This codes for CASSSGQGGNYGYTF. Full variable domain (outside the CDR3, taken from reference TRBV5-1 and TRBJ1-2): KAGVTQTPRYLIKTRGQQVTLSCSPISGHRSVSWYQQTPGQGLQFLFEYFSETQRNKGNFPGRFSGRQFSNSRSEMNVSTLELGDSALYLCASSSGQGGNYGYTFGSGTRLTVV.